This T cell receptor (beta chain) appears in the sequencing data of a study of cytomegalovirus exposure and HLA in healthy donors. Study information: Tens of millions of unique TCRs from HLA-typed donors were held in an early release of data. Genotyping of 300 to 450 donors showed that 65% to 90% belonged to the Caucasian-associated ancestry cluster.

PCR employed 60 Vbeta and 13 Jbeta primers. Generated by immunoSEQ multiplex PCR, the TCRdb table keeps only in-frame clones and is missing some. The sample has 95,000 to 100,000 clones; roughly four fifths are singletons. This CDR3 is built from 14 residues. The V end was cut by 0 bases, the J end by 1 base, with 8 bases between. CDR1 GTSNPN and CDR2 SVGIG come from the germline V gene (reference sequence). The origin of this receptor is a middle-aged man in good health and CMV-seronegative. Material: PBMCs. The genes are TRBV30 and TRBJ2-3; no firm D call. The CDR3 sequence: CAWSVGRRTDTQYF. In nucleotides, the CDR3 is TGTGCCTGGAGTGTGGGCCGCCGCACAGATACGCAGTATTTT.